This is a list of T cell receptor beta chains from one sample in a study of identical twins. Each CDR3 protein gets one entry after TCRdb re-called the 5' RACE reads with MiXCR. The table includes a few hundred thousand distinct CDR3 sequences, 12% to 15% detected once. The same data also contributed to another study, on yellow fever vaccine responses in identical twins.

Sample: CD4+ T cells sorted from blood. These receptors were taken from a woman between 18 and 30 years old in good health. CDR3s include the opening cysteine and the closing phenylalanine or tryptophan. Each record gives: D gene, clone size, V gene, J gene, CDR3 protein, CDR3 DNA. The D gene is left open where the match is weak. The size entry is marked missing in some rows and otherwise reads once, few, many or a size class.

NA	few	TRBV5-1	TRBJ2-7	CASSLAAGLEEQYF	TGCGCCAGCAGCTTGGCCGCAGGCCTTGAGGAGCAGTACTTC
NA	few	TRBV6-5	TRBJ1-4	CASSSPVNEKLFF	TGTGCCAGCAGTTCCCCGGTTAATGAAAAACTGTTTTTT
TRBD1	few	TRBV2	TRBJ2-5	CASSEDRGTQETQYF	TGTGCCAGCAGTGAGGACAGGGGCACCCAAGAGACCCAGTACTTC
NA	NA	TRBV7-9	TRBJ2-1	CASSSGDEQFF	TGTGCCAGCAGCTCGGGGGATGAGCAGTTCTTC
TRBD2	NA	TRBV7-9	TRBJ2-3	CASSPAGTDTDTQYF	TGTGCCAGCAGCCCAGCGGGGACTGACACAGATACGCAGTATTTT
NA	many	TRBV25-1	TRBJ1-5	CASSESGGNQPQHF	TGTGCCAGCAGTGAATCAGGGGGCAATCAGCCCCAGCATTTT
NA	NA	TRBV9	TRBJ2-5	CASSVGSGPPRQETQYF	TGTGCCAGCAGCGTAGGATCGGGACCACCACGCCAAGAGACCCAGTACTTC
NA	NA	TRBV10-3	TRBJ2-3	CAIRGAGTDTQYF	TGTGCCATCCGAGGGGCAGGCACAGATACGCAGTATTTT
TRBD1	NA	TRBV11-2	TRBJ1-5	CASSLGQGSYQPQHF	TGTGCCAGCAGTTTAGGACAGGGCTCATATCAGCCCCAGCATTTT
TRBD2	NA	TRBV15	TRBJ2-1	CATSSNLGLAGASSYNEQFF	TGTGCCACCAGCAGCAACTTGGGACTAGCGGGAGCGAGCTCCTACAATGAGCAGTTCTTC
NA	few	TRBV4-2	TRBJ2-1	CASSQDLAGTSYNEQFF	TGTGCCAGCAGCCAAGATTTGGCAGGGACCTCCTACAATGAGCAGTTCTTC